This T cell receptor (beta chain) stems from a study of PD-L1 blockade in urothelial cancer. This CDR3 spans 17 amino acids. Germline V lookup: CDR1 SGHTA, CDR2 FQGNSA. Trimming removed 0 bases at V and 2 bases at J, with 16 bases between. Measured with immunoSEQ multiplex PCR; TCRdb has only the in-frame clones, and not every one. Here the sample spans 24,000 or so clones, approximately 82% being singletons. Time point here: peripheral blood 6 weeks after treatment start. Patients presented with locally advanced or metastatic urothelial carcinoma. Specimen: PBMCs, collected around atezolizumab (anti-PD-L1) treatment. This clonotype originated in a man aged 65 to 79 with urothelial cancer. The gene calls are TRBV7-2 and TRBJ1-1; no clear D gene. DNA for the CDR3: TGTGCCAGCAGCTTAGCGGTCTACCTTCGAGATAACACTGAAGCTTTCTTT. It translates to CASSLAVYLRDNTEAFF.